A single T cell receptor beta chain is shown here with its context. The sample is drawn from a study of blood T cell repertoires in COVID-19. V was pared by 1 base and J by 0 bases, with 10 bases between. This CDR3 is built from 16 residues. From germline, CDR1 is SGHTA and CDR2 FQGTGA. Per the study methods: Reference gene primer amplification gave estimated nucleated cell counts. The repertoire was sequenced with immunoSEQ multiplex PCR; TCRdb's copy has only in-frame clones and lacks some. The DNA gave D and trimming, while V, J and clone size come from that table. The table records approximately 190,000 clones, about 81% of them present only once.

This TCR derives from a woman aged 55 to 70 with COVID-19, enrolled during active disease. The V and J genes are TRBV7-3 and TRBJ1-3, with D perhaps TRBD1 (5 bases). Specimen: peripheral blood. CDR3 nucleotides: TGTGCCAGCAGCTTAAATGGAGGGGCCTCTGGAAACACCATATATTTT. This translates into CASSLNGGASGNTIYF.